These T cell receptor beta chains were read from a single sample in a study of T cells expressing NK-cell markers. Using the 5' RACE reads, TCRdb records one entry per CDR3 protein without DNA. The sample has 140,000 or so distinct CDR3 sequences; the top ten hold about 12%. The sequenced sample was blood T cells: a sorted CD56 or NKG2C T cell subset, CD4+ or CD8+ T cells, or bulk PBMC T cells (not recorded which). The receptor set was obtained from a young man in good health. The CDR3 runs from the conserved cysteine through the conserved F or W. Fields, in order: J gene, V gene, CDR3 length, CDR3 protein.

j_call: TRBJ2-1; v_call: TRBV7-2; cdr3_length: 17; cdr3_aa: CASSLALLAVQYNEQFF
j_call: TRBJ1-5; v_call: TRBV5-8; cdr3_length: 15; cdr3_aa: CASSLVPISNQPQHF
j_call: TRBJ1-1; v_call: TRBV7-9; cdr3_length: 15; cdr3_aa: CASSLIGATNTEAFF
j_call: TRBJ2-1; v_call: TRBV11-3; cdr3_length: 13; cdr3_aa: CASSLDPRNEQFF
j_call: TRBJ1-2; v_call: TRBV12-3/TRBV12-4; cdr3_length: 13; cdr3_aa: CASSSTTGYGYTF
j_call: TRBJ2-7; v_call: TRBV27; cdr3_length: 16; cdr3_aa: CASTPTPAGGGYEQYF
j_call: TRBJ2-2; v_call: TRBV20-1; cdr3_length: 20; cdr3_aa: CSARDPSSAGAASLVGELFF
j_call: TRBJ2-7; v_call: TRBV4-3; cdr3_length: 16; cdr3_aa: CASSQSSGLSSYEQYF
j_call: TRBJ2-5; v_call: TRBV12-3/TRBV12-4; cdr3_length: 16; cdr3_aa: CASSLATVRGGETQYF
j_call: TRBJ2-7; v_call: TRBV12-3/TRBV12-4; cdr3_length: 15; cdr3_aa: CASSWTSGGGHEQYF
j_call: TRBJ2-1; v_call: TRBV29-1; cdr3_length: 16; cdr3_aa: CSVEPGLAGGVNEQFF
j_call: TRBJ2-7; v_call: TRBV4-1; cdr3_length: 16; cdr3_aa: CASSHFEGAKAYEQYF
j_call: TRBJ2-1; v_call: TRBV3-1; cdr3_length: 21; cdr3_aa: CASSQVTRLAGDRSSYNEQFF